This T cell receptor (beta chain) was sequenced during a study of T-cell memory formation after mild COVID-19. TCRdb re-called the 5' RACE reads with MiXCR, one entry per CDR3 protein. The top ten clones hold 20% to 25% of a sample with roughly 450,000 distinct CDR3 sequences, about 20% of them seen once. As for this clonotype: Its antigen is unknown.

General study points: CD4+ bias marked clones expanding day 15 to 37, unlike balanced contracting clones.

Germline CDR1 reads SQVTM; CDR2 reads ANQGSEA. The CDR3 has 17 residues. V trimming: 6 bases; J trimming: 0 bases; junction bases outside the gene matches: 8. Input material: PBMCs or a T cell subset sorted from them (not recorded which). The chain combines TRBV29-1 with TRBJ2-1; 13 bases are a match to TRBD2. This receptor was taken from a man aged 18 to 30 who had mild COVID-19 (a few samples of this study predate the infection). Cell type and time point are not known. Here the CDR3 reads CSVAGLAGRSSYNEQFF. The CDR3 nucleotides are TGCAGCGTGGCGGGACTAGCGGGGCGAAGCTCCTACAATGAGCAGTTCTTC.